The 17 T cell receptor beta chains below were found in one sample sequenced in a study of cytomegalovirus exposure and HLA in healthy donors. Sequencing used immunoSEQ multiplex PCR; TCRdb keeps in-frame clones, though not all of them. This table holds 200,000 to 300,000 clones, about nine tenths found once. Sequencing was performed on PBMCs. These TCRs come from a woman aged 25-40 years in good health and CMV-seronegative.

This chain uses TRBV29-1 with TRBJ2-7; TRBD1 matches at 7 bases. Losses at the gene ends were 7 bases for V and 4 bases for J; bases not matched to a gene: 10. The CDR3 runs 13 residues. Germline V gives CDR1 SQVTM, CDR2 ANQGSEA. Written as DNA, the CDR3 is TGCAGCGCCAGACAGGGAAGTGTTTACGAGCAGTACTTC. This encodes CSARQGSVYEQYF.

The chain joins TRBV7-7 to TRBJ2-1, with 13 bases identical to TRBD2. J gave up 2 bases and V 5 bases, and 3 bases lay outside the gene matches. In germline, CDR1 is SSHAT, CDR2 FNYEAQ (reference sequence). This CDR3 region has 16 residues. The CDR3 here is CASSPGTSGAYNEQFF. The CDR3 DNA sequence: TGTGCCAGCAGCCCCGGGACTAGCGGGGCCTACAATGAGCAGTTCTTC.

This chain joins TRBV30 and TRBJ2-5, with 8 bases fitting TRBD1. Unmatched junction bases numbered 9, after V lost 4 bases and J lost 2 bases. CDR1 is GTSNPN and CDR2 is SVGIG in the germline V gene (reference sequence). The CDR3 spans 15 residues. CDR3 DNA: TGTGCCTGGAAGACGCTCGGGACAGGACAAGAGACCCAGTACTTC. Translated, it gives CAWKTLGTGQETQYF.

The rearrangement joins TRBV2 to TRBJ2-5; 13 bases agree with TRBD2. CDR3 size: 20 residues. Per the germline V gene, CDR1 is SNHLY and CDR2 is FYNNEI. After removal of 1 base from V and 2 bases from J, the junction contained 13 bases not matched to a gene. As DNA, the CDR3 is TGTGCCAGCAGTGAAGGCCCGGCCGGACTAGCGGGAGTGTATCAAGAGACCCAGTACTTC. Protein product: CASSEGPAGLAGVYQETQYF.

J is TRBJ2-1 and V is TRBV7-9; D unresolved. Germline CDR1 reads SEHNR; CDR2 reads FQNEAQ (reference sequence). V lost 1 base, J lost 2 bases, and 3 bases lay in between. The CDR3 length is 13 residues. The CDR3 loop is CASSLVTYNEQFF. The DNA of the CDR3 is TGTGCCAGCAGCTTAGTCACCTACAATGAGCAGTTCTTC.

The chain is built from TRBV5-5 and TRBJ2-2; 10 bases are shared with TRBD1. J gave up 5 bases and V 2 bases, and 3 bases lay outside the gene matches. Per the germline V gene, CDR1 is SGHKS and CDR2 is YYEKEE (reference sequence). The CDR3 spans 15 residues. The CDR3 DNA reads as TGTGCCAGCAGCTTCTGGGACAGGGGAACCGGGGAGCTGTTTTTT. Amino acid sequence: CASSFWDRGTGELFF.

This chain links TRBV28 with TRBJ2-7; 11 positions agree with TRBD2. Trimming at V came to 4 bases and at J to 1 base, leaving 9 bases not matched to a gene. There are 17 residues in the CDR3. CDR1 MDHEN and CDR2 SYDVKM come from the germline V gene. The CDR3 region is CASSSIGLAGTSYEQYF. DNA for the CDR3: TGTGCCAGCAGTTCCATCGGACTAGCGGGTACGTCCTACGAGCAGTACTTC.

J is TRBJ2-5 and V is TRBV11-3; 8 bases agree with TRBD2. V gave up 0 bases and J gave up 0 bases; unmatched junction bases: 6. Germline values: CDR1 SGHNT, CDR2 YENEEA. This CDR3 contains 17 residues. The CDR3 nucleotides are TGTGCCAGCAGCTTAGATCACCTAGCGGGCTACCAAGAGACCCAGTACTTC. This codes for CASSLDHLAGYQETQYF.

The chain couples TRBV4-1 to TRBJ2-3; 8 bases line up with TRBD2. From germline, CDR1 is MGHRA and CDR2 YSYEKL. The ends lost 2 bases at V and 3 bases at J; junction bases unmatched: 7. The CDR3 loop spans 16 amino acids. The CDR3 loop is CASSQSGGTGTDTQYF. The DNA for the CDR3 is TGCGCCAGCAGCCAATCGGGAGGGACGGGGACAGATACGCAGTATTTT.

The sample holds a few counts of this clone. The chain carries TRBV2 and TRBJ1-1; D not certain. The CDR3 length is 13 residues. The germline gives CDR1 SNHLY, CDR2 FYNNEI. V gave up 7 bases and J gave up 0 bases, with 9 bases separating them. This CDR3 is CASTRTVNTEAFF. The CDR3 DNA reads TGTGCCAGCACCCGAACTGTGAACACTGAAGCTTTCTTT. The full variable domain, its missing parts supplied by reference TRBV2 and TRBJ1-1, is EPEVTQTPSHQVTQMGQEVILRCVPISNHLYFYWYRQILGQKVEFLVSFYNNEISEKSEIFDDQFSVERPDGSNFTLKIRSTKLEDSAMYFCASTRTVNTEAFFGQGTRLTVV.

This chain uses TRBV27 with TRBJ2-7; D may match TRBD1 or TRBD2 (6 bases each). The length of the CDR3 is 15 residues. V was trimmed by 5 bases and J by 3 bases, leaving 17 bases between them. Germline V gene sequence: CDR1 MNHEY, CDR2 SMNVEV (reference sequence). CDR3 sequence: CASSAQRGGYYEQYF. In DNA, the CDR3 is TGTGCCAGCAGTGCACAAAGAGGGGGGTACTACGAGCAGTACTTC.

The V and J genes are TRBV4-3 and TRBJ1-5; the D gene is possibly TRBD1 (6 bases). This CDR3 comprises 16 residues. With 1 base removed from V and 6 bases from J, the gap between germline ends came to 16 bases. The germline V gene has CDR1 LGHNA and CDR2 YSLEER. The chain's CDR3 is CASSQVWGRPGQPQHF. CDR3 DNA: TGCGCCAGCAGCCAAGTGTGGGGGCGCCCCGGTCAGCCCCAGCATTTT.

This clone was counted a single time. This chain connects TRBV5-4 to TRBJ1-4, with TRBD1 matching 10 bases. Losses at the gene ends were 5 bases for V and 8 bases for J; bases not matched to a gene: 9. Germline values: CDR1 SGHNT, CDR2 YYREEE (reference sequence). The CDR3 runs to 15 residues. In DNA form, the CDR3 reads TGTGCCAGCAGTACAATCGGACAGGGGGAAGAAAAACTGTTTTTT. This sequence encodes CASSTIGQGEEKLFF.

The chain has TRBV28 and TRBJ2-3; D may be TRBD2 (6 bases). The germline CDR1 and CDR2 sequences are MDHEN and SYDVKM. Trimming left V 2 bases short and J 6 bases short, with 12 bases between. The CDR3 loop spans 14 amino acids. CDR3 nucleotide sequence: TGTGCCAGCAGTTTAAGGGGAGGCCCCGATACGCAGTATTTT. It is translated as CASSLRGGPDTQYF.

Here the CDR3 DNA reads TGCGCCAGCAGCTTGGAGGGGACTATGTCTTACACAGATACGCAGTATTTT. It is translated as CASSLEGTMSYTDTQYF. V is TRBV5-1 and J is TRBJ2-3; TRBD2 aligns across 7 bases. V shed 0 bases and J 2 bases; nucleotides not matched to a gene: 9. The CDR3 is 17 residues long. Germline V gene data show CDR1 as SGHRS and CDR2 as YFSETQ.

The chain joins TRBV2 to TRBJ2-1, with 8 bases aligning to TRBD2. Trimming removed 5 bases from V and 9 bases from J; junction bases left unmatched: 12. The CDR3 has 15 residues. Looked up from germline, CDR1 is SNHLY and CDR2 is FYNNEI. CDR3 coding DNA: TGTGCCAGCAGTCACCCCCTGACTAGCGAGTTTGAGCAGTTCTTC. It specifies CASSHPLTSEFEQFF.

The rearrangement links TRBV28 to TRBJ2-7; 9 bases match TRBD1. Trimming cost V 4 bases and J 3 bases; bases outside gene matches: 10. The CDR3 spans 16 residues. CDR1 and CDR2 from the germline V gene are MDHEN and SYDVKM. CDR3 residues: CASSSPGTGFIYEQYF. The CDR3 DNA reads TGTGCCAGCAGTTCGCCGGGGACAGGGTTCATCTACGAGCAGTACTTC.